The 14 T cell receptor beta chains below come from one sample, sequenced in a study of blood T cell repertoires in COVID-19. Using immunoSEQ multiplex PCR, the repertoire was profiled, and TCRdb retains in-frame clones only, with some absent. The repertoire holds roughly 88,000 clones, with 75% to 90% as singletons. The source material was peripheral blood. The receptors stem from a woman at least 80 years old with active or convalescent COVID-19.

V gene TRBV7-3 combines with J gene TRBJ2-1; D unclear. Trimming pared 3 bases from V and 9 bases from J, leaving 12 bases between. This CDR3 region has 13 residues. Germline V lookup: CDR1 SGHTA, CDR2 FQGTGA. This chain's CDR3 is CASSFGGKSEQFF. The DNA of the CDR3 is TGTGCCAGCAGCTTTGGTGGCAAAAGTGAGCAGTTCTTC.

The V and J genes are TRBV6-5 and TRBJ2-7; maybe TRBD1 (7 bases). V shed 5 bases and J shed 2 bases, with 13 bases lying between them. The CDR3 has 14 amino acids. The germline V gene encodes CDR1 MNHEY and CDR2 SVGAGI. CDR3 region: CASSTQGGPYEQYF. As DNA, the CDR3 is TGTGCCAGCAGTACGCAGGGGGGCCCCTACGAGCAGTACTTC.

The CDR3 loop reads CASSLNRGDSPLHF. CDR3 in DNA: TGTGCCAGCAGCTTGAACAGGGGGGATTCACCCCTCCACTTT. This sequence joins TRBV5-6 and TRBJ1-6, with 8 nucleotides matching TRBD1. This CDR3 is 14 amino acids long. Germline V gene sequence: CDR1 SGHDT, CDR2 YYEEEE. V gave up 1 base and J gave up 8 bases; unmatched junction bases: 2.

CDR3 residues: CASSFRGSYEQYF. CDR3 bases: TGTGCCAGCAGTTTTCGGGGGTCCTACGAGCAGTACTTC. The J gene is TRBJ2-7, the V gene TRBV28, with a tentative D call TRBD2 (6 bases). Trimming took off 3 bases at V and 1 base at J, with 7 bases between the two ends. Germline V CDR1 and CDR2: MDHEN, SYDVKM. CDR3 length: 13 residues.

In nucleotides, the CDR3 is TGTGCCAGCAGTCCCGGACTAGCGGGGGGGCCTACCGGGGAGCTGTTTTTT. Protein product: CASSPGLAGGPTGELFF. The genes are TRBV6-2 or TRBV6-3 and TRBJ2-2; 15 bases are a match to TRBD2. Unmatched junction bases numbered 6, after V lost 5 bases and J lost 5 bases. The CDR3 has 17 residues. Germline CDR1 and CDR2: MNHEY and SVGEGT.

This clone is a singleton in its sample. The rearrangement links TRBV10-3 to TRBJ2-2; 11 bases map to TRBD2. The CDR3 has 17 amino acids. V dropped 6 bases and J dropped 0; count of bases not matched to a gene: 6. The germline V gene encodes CDR1 ENHRY and CDR2 SYGVKD. CDR3 bases: TGTGCCATCAGAGATATAGCGGGGGGGTCGAACACCGGGGAGCTGTTTTTT. Translation: CAIRDIAGGSNTGELFF.

This sequence joins TRBV7-3 and TRBJ2-5; the D gene is possibly TRBD1 (5 bases). This CDR3 has 13 amino acids. Germline V gives CDR1 SGHTA, CDR2 FQGTGA. Trimming cost V 2 bases and J 2 bases, with 6 bases left between them. The CDR3 coding sequence is TGTGCCAGCAGCTTAGGACAACAAGAGACCCAGTACTTC. Protein sequence: CASSLGQQETQYF.

The rearrangement uses TRBV18 and TRBJ1-3; 7 nucleotides match TRBD1. Germline assignment: CDR1 KGHSH and CDR2 LQKENI. The junction had 4 bases not matched to a gene; V was cut back by 4 bases and J by 4 bases. This CDR3 spans 14 amino acids. The CDR3 DNA reads as TGTGCCAGCTCACAGGGGACAGACGGAAACACCATATATTTT. Translating it yields CASSQGTDGNTIYF.

The J gene is TRBJ2-2, the V gene TRBV19; D is ambiguous. V shed 3 bases and J shed 0 bases, with 11 bases lying between them. Germline V gives CDR1 LNHDA, CDR2 SQIVND (reference sequence). This CDR3 has 16 residues. CDR3: CASSIIRWSNTGELFF. CDR3 DNA sequence: TGTGCCAGTAGTATTATACGGTGGTCGAACACCGGGGAGCTGTTTTTT. Full variable domain (outside the CDR3, taken from reference TRBV19 and TRBJ2-2): DGGITQSPKYLFRKEGQNVTLSCEQNLNHDAMYWYRQDPGQGLRLIYYSQIVNDFQKGDIAEGYSVSREKKESFPLTVTSAQKNPTAFYLCASSIIRWSNTGELFFGEGSRLTVL.

This chain uses TRBV2 with TRBJ1-5; TRBD1 matches at 7 bases. V shed 6 bases, J shed 3 bases, and the junction held 8 bases outside the gene matches. Germline V CDR1 and CDR2: SNHLY, FYNNEI. The CDR3 has 15 amino acids. The CDR3 coding sequence is TGTGCCAGCAGACTTCAGGGGGGAATCAATCAGCCCCAGCATTTT. Amino acid sequence: CASRLQGGINQPQHF.

DNA of the CDR3: TGTGCCAGCAGTTTATTAAACACCGGGGAGCTGTTTTTT. It is translated as CASSLLNTGELFF. The chain is built from TRBV27 and TRBJ2-2, with D uncertain. The CDR3 runs 13 residues. V was trimmed by 1 base and J by 2 bases, leaving 2 bases between them. Germline CDR1 reads MNHEY; CDR2 reads SMNVEV (reference sequence).

V is TRBV6-5 and J is TRBJ1-3; 7 bases match TRBD1. Germline trimming cut 6 bases from V and 7 bases from J; bases unmatched to any gene: 9. Germline V CDR1 and CDR2: MNHEY, SVGAGI. This CDR3 is built from 14 residues. DNA of the CDR3: TGTGCCAGCAGAGGGGACAGTTGGGTCAACACCATATATTTT. As protein: CASRGDSWVNTIYF.

The chain links TRBV20-1 to TRBJ2-5; TRBD2 matches 12 bases. Germline V gene data show CDR1 as DFQATT and CDR2 as SNEGSKA (reference sequence). The V gene end was trimmed by 3 bases and the J gene end by 5 bases; junction bases not matched to a gene: 7. The CDR3 is 15 residues long. DNA of the CDR3: TGCAGTGCTAGTCGGACTAGCGGGGAGTGGGAGACCCAGTACTTC. Translated, it gives CSASRTSGEWETQYF.

The chain has TRBV12-2 and TRBJ1-5. TRBV12-2 is a pseudogene segment. This CDR3 has 16 amino acids. The CDR3 region has the DNA TGTGCAAGTCGCTTGCGTGGCGGCTATAGCAATCAGCCCCAGCATTTT. This translates into CASRLRGGYSNQPQHF.